Only a few counts were recorded for the clone carrying this T cell receptor beta chain. Method: immunoSEQ multiplex PCR; TCRdb's copy keeps in-frame clones and lacks some. The table records about 180,000 clones, about 81% of them present only once. Germline loops: CDR1 MGHRA, CDR2 YSYEKL. The ends lost 0 bases at V and 6 bases at J; junction bases unmatched: 5. The CDR3 loop spans 15 amino acids. These data are taken from a study of blood T cell repertoires in COVID-19. The chain uses TRBV4-1 and TRBJ1-5; 7 bases match TRBD1. The sequencing sample was made of peripheral blood. This receptor was taken from a woman at least 80 years old with COVID-19, enrolled during active disease. The CDR3 reads CASSQDEGAGQPQHF. DNA of the CDR3: TGCGCCAGCAGCCAAGATGAGGGGGCGGGTCAGCCCCAGCATTTT.